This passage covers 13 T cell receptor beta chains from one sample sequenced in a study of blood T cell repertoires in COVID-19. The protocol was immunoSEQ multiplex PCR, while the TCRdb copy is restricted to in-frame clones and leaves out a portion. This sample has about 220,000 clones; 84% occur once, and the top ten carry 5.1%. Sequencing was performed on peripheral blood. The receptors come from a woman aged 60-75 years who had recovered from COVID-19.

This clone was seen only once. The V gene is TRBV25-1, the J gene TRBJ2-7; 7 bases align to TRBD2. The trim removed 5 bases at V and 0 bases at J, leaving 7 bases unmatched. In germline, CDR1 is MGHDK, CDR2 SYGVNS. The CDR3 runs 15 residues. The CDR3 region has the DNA TGTGCCAGCAGTCGATCCGGGGGGAGCTCCTACGAGCAGTACTTC. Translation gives CASSRSGGSSYEQYF.

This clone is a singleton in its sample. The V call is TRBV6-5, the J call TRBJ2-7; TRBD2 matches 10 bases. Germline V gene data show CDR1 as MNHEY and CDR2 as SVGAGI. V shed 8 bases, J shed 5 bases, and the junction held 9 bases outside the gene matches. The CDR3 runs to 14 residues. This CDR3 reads CASHQRGGRDEQYF. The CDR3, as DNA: TGTGCCAGCCACCAGCGGGGGGGCCGGGACGAGCAGTACTTC.

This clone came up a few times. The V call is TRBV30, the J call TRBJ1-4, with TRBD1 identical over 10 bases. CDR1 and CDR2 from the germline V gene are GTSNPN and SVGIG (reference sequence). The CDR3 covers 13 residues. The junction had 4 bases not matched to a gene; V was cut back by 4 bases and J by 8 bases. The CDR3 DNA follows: TGTGCCTGGAAGGGACAGGGGTTGGAAAAACTGTTTTTT. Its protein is CAWKGQGLEKLFF. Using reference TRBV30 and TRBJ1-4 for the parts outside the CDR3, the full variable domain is SQTIHQWPATLVQPVGSPLSLECTVEGTSNPNLYWYRQAAGRGLQLLFYSVGIGQISSEVPQNLSASRPQDRQFILSSKKLLLSDSGFYLCAWKGQGLEKLFFGSGTQLSVL.

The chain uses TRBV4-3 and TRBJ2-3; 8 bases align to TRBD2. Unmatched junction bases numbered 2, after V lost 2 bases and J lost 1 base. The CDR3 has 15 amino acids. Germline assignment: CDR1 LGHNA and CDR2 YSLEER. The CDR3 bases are TGCGCCAGCAGCCAATACGGGGGGGGCACAGATACGCAGTATTTT. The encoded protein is CASSQYGGGTDTQYF.

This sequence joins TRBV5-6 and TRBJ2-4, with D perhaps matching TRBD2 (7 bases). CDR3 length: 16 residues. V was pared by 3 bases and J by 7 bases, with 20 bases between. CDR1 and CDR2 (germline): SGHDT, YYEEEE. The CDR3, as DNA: TGTGCCAGCAGCTCAAATCAGGGGAGGGTAAGGAACATTCAGTACTTC. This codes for CASSSNQGRVRNIQYF. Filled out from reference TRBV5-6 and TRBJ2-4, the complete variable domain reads DAGVTQSPTHLIKTRGQQVTLRCSPKSGHDTVSWYQQALGQGPQFIFQYYEEEERQRGNFPDRFSGHQFPNYSSELNVNALLLGDSALYLCASSSNQGRVRNIQYFGAGTRLSVL.

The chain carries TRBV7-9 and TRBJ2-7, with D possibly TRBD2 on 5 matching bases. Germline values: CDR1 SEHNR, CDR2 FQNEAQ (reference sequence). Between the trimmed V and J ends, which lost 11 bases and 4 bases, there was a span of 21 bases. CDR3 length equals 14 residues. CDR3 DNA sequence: TGTGCCTCCTATGCGGGCGGCCCACCTTACGAGCAGTACTTC. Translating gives CASYAGGPPYEQYF.

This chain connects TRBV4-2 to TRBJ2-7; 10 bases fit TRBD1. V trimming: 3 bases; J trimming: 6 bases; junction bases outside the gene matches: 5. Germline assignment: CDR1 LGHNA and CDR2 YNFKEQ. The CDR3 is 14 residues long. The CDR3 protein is CASSHAGTGVEQYF. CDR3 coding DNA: TGTGCCAGCAGCCATGCCGGGACAGGGGTCGAGCAGTACTTC.

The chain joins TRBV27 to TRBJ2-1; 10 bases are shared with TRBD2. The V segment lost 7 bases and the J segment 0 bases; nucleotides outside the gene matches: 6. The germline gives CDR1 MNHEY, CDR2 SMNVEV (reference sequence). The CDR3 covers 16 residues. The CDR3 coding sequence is TGTGCCAGCACTCTAGCGGGGGCCGGCTCCTACAATGAGCAGTTCTTC. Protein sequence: CASTLAGAGSYNEQFF.

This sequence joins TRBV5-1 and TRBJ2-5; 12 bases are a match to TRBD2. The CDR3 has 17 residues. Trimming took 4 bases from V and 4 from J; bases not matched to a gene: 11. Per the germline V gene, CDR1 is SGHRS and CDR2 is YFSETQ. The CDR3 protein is CASSLTPSGGAGETQYF. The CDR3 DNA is TGCGCCAGCAGCCTAACTCCTAGCGGGGGGGCCGGAGAGACCCAGTACTTC.

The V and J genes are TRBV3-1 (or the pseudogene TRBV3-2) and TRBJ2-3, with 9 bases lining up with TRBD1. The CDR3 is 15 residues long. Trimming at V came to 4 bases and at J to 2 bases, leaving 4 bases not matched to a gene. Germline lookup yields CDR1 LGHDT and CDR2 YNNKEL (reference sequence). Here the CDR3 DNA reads TGTGCCAGCAGCCCGGGGACAGGGACCACAGATACGCAGTATTTT. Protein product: CASSPGTGTTDTQYF.

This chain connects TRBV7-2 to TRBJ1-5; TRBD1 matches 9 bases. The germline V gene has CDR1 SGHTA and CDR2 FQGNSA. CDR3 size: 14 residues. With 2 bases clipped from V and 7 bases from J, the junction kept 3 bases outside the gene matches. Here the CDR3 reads CASSLRTGEQPQHF. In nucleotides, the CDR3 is TGTGCCAGCAGCTTACGGACAGGGGAACAGCCCCAGCATTTT.

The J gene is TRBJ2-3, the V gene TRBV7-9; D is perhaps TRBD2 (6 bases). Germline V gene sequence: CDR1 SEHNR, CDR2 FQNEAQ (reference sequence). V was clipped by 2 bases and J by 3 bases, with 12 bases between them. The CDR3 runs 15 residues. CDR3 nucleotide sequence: TGTGCCAGCAGCTTATTTGGGGGGAGTACAGATACGCAGTATTTT. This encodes CASSLFGGSTDTQYF.

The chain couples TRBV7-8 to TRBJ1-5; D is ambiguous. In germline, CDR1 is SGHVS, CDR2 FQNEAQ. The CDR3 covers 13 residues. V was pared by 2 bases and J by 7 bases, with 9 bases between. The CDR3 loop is CASSLSVAQPQHF. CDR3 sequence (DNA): TGTGCCAGCAGCTTAAGCGTGGCGCAGCCCCAGCATTTT.